This is a list of T cell receptor beta chains from one sample in a study of cytomegalovirus exposure and HLA in healthy donors. Here immunoSEQ multiplex PCR was the method, and the copy in TCRdb shows in-frame clones only, minus some. The sample shows under 400,000 clones, more than 80% of them seen only once. Sequencing was carried out using PBMCs. These TCRs come from a woman between 18 and 29 years old in good health and CMV-seronegative. Each CDR3 is given with its conserved first and last residue. A D gene is named only where the DNA matches it firmly. Some rows have no size entry. The others give once, few or many, or a class for an expanded clone.

v_gene	d_gene	j_gene	abundance	CDR3nt	CDR3aa
TRBV7-7	-	TRBJ2-3	-	TGTGCCAGCAGCCCGCGTCCCGGCACAGATACGCAGTATTTT	CASSPRPGTDTQYF
TRBV5-1	-	TRBJ1-4	-	TGCGCCAGCAGCTTGGGAACTCTTGCAACTAATGAAAAACTGTTTTTT	CASSLGTLATNEKLFF
TRBV25-1	-	TRBJ2-1	-	TGTGCCAGCAGTGAACTCCTTCGCGGGTCCTACAATGAGCAGTTCTTC	CASSELLRGSYNEQFF
TRBV9	TRBD2	TRBJ2-1	-	TGTGCCAGCAGCGCCGGGAGCGGGGGCTACAATGAGCAGTTCTTC	CASSAGSGGYNEQFF
TRBV30	TRBD1	TRBJ1-2	few	TGTGCCTCCTCACAGGGGGCGAAGGGTGGCTACACCTTC	CASSQGAKGGYTF
TRBV5-6	-	TRBJ1-5	-	TGTGCCAGCAGCTTGCTCAATCAGCCCCAGCATTTT	CASSLLNQPQHF
TRBV27	TRBD1	TRBJ1-2	-	TGTGCCAGCAGTACCGGGACAGACAACTATGGCTACACCTTC	CASSTGTDNYGYTF
TRBV27	-	TRBJ1-1	-	TGTGCCAGCAGTTTATTGGGGGGGACTGAAGCTTTCTTT	CASSLLGGTEAFF
TRBV19	-	TRBJ2-3	-	TGTGCCAGTAGTCCGGGGACTTACACAGATACGCAGTATTTT	CASSPGTYTDTQYF
TRBV28	-	TRBJ2-7	-	TGTGCCAGCAGCCCCCCCGGGGGTACCTACGAGCAGTACTTC	CASSPPGGTYEQYF
TRBV28	-	TRBJ1-5	once	TGTGCCAGCAGTTTGCCCCGGGACAATCAGCCCCAGCATTTT	CASSLPRDNQPQHF
TRBV14	TRBD1	TRBJ1-1	-	TGTGCCAGCAGCCAAGATCGGGACAGGGGGAACACTGAAGCTTTCTTT	CASSQDRDRGNTEAFF
TRBV2	-	TRBJ1-6	-	TGTGCCAGCAGTGAGCGTGGAGGTCCGAGCTCCTATAATTCACCCCTCCACTTT	CASSERGGPSSYNSPLHF
TRBV30	TRBD2	TRBJ2-5	-	TGTGCCTGGAGTCGGGGGGATTTAGCTAGGGAGACCCAGTACTTC	CAWSRGDLARETQYF
TRBV28	TRBD2	TRBJ2-7	-	TGTGCCAGCAGTCCACTGCTAGCGGGAGGCCACACACTCCTAAACTTC	CASSPLLAGGHTLLNF
TRBV6-6	-	TRBJ2-7	few	TGTGCCAGCAGTGACATACCCTACGAGCAGTACTTC	CASSDIPYEQYF
TRBV4-1	TRBD1	TRBJ1-2	-	TGCGCCAGCAGCCAGACTCGGGACAGGGATAAGCGCGGCTACACCTTC	CASSQTRDRDKRGYTF
TRBV18	-	TRBJ1-2	-	TGTGCCAGCTCACCCGGGGTTAACTATGGCTACACCTTC	CASSPGVNYGYTF
TRBV1	-	TRBJ2-3	-	TGCACCAGCAGCCAACCCCGGGCAGGACTAGCGGGAGGGCGAGGAGATGGGACAGATACGCAGTATTTT	CTSSQPRAGLAGGRGDGTDTQYF
TRBV9	TRBD2	TRBJ2-3	-	TGTGCCAGCAGCGAACTTGGGACTAGCGTCGGGAAAGCGCGCACAGATACGCAGTATTTT	CASSELGTSVGKARTDTQYF
TRBV6-5	-	TRBJ2-1	-	TGTGCCAGCAGTTCTCGAGGTTTGGATGAGCAGTTCTTC	CASSSRGLDEQFF
TRBV18	-	TRBJ1-5	-	TGTGCCAGCTCACCCGGTCTTTCCAATCAGCCCCAGCATTTT	CASSPGLSNQPQHF
TRBV28	TRBD1	TRBJ1-1	-	TGTGCCAGCAGTTTAGACAGGGGCACTGAAGCTTTCTTT	CASSLDRGTEAFF
TRBV5-1	TRBD1	TRBJ1-1	-	TGCGCCAGCAGCTTGGGCGACAGGGTCGGCCCGAAAACCAACACTGAAGCTTTCTTT	CASSLGDRVGPKTNTEAFF
TRBV2	TRBD1	TRBJ2-1	-	TGTGCCAGCAGCGGGACTACCAGGACAGGGGTTTCTTACAATGAGCAGTTCTTC	CASSGTTRTGVSYNEQFF
TRBV11-2	-	TRBJ1-2	-	TGTGCCAGCAGCGGAAATAATAGAGGAGGCTACACCTTC	CASSGNNRGGYTF
TRBV11-2	TRBD1	TRBJ1-4	-	TGTGCCAGCAGCTTAAGGGCGGGACAGGTGAAACTGTTTTTT	CASSLRAGQVKLFF
TRBV7-2	-	TRBJ2-3	-	TGTGCCAGCTCGGGGGATATCACAGATACGCAGTATTTT	CASSGDITDTQYF
TRBV15	TRBD1	TRBJ1-2	-	TGTGCCACCAGCAGACTAATGGACAGGGATGGCTACACCTTC	CATSRLMDRDGYTF
TRBV30	TRBD1	TRBJ2-3	-	TGTGCCTGGAGTGTAGGCAGGGGGACAGATACGCAGTATTTT	CAWSVGRGTDTQYF
TRBV13	-	TRBJ1-3	-	TGTGCCAGCAGCTCCCGTGGAGGCCCTGGAAACACCATATATTTT	CASSSRGGPGNTIYF
TRBV4-1	-	TRBJ2-5	-	TGCGCCAGCAGCCGAGGTTTGGCGGAGGCCCAGTACTTC	CASSRGLAEAQYF
TRBV28	TRBD1	TRBJ1-1	once	TGTGCCAGCACCGGGGGACAGATCACTGAAGCTTTCTTT	CASTGGQITEAFF
TRBV5-4	-	TRBJ1-4	-	TGTGCCAGCAGCGCTGTAGGGGGTAAACTGTTTTTT	CASSAVGGKLFF
TRBV27	-	TRBJ2-5	-	TGTGCCAGCAGTTCCGAAGCAGGGAGGGAGACCCAGTACTTC	CASSSEAGRETQYF
TRBV12-5	TRBD1	TRBJ1-1	-	TGTGCTAGTGGTTTCACAGGGGCCGAAGCTTTCTTT	CASGFTGAEAFF
TRBV28	-	TRBJ1-2	few	TGTGCCAGCACCACGAAGGCCCAGGGGCGCCAGGGTGGCTACACCTTC	CASTTKAQGRQGGYTF
TRBV28	-	TRBJ2-1	-	TGTGCCAGCTGCGGGGGCCTCTCCTACAATGAGCAGTTCTTC	CASCGGLSYNEQFF
TRBV6-5	-	TRBJ2-7	-	TGTGCCAGCAGTTCTCCCGGGGATTCCCCTTACGAGCAGTACTTC	CASSSPGDSPYEQYF
TRBV4-1	-	TRBJ1-5	-	TGCGCCAGCAGCGTACCAGGGAATCAGCCCCAGCATTTT	CASSVPGNQPQHF
TRBV5-4	-	TRBJ2-7	-	TGTGCCAGCAGCTTGCAGGGAACGAGCGAGCAGTACTTC	CASSLQGTSEQYF
TRBV27	TRBD1	TRBJ2-5	-	TGTGCCAGTCATCGACAGGGCTTAAAGACCCAGTACTTC	CASHRQGLKTQYF
TRBV29-1	-	TRBJ1-1	few	TGCAGCGCCGTCCTGAACACTGAAGCTTTCTTT	CSAVLNTEAFF
TRBV30	-	TRBJ2-1	-	TGTGCCTGGATCGCGGGGAATGAGCAGTTCTTC	CAWIAGNEQFF
TRBV29-1	TRBD2	TRBJ2-1	-	TGCAGCGTTGATGCTACTAGCGGGAGGTGGGATGAGCAGTTCTTC	CSVDATSGRWDEQFF
TRBV27	TRBD2	TRBJ2-3	-	TGTGCCAGCAGTTTGGGAGGGGCCCTCACAGATACGCAGTATTTT	CASSLGGALTDTQYF
TRBV9	-	TRBJ2-3	-	TGTGCCAGCAGCGAGATGACAAGGGGGATGGCAGATACGCAGTATTTT	CASSEMTRGMADTQYF
TRBV7-6	TRBD1	TRBJ2-2	-	TGTGCCAGCAGGGCCGGGACAGGAGAGACCGGGGAGCTGTTTTTT	CASRAGTGETGELFF
TRBV4-1	TRBD2	TRBJ2-7	-	TGCGCCAGCAGCCAAGCCGCGACTAGCGGCTCCTACGAGCAGTACTTC	CASSQAATSGSYEQYF
TRBV19	-	TRBJ2-1	-	TGTGCCAGTAGTAGGGGGACTCAATTAAGGAATGAGCAGTTCTTC	CASSRGTQLRNEQFF